Here is one TCR beta chain with its context. As originally analysed: Reference gene primer amplification gave estimated nucleated cell counts. The repertoire was sequenced with immunoSEQ multiplex PCR; TCRdb's copy has only in-frame clones and lacks some. V and J calls plus clone size are reproduced from that table; the DNA served to infer D and trimming. This table holds roughly 53,000 clones, about nine tenths found once. This specimen comes from a study of blood T cell repertoires in COVID-19. Across the study: Researchers got acute and convalescent COVID-19 samples from the United States, Italy and Spain. Sources were T cells, B-cell-depleted T cells, or PBMCs; the material itself was cDNA or gDNA.

The specimen was peripheral blood. The source of this sequence is an elderly man with acute or convalescent COVID-19.

CDR3 bases: TGTGCCAGCAGTGAAAGGTCCGGGGCCAAAAACATTCAGTACTTC. This gives the protein CASSERSGAKNIQYF. The chain recombines TRBV2 with TRBJ2-4; no reliable D call. Germline V gene lookup returns CDR1 SNHLY and CDR2 FYNNEI. V was clipped by 2 bases and J by 1 base, with 9 bases between them. The CDR3 is made up of 15 amino acids.